Described below is a single T cell receptor (beta chain) sequence and its context. As yet, its antigen is unknown. This specimen comes from a study of chemoradiotherapy in HPV16-positive cancers. Whole-study results and caveats: In HPV16-positive patients, HPV-responsive T-cell expansion tracked better recurrence-free survival.

Germline lookup yields CDR1 MNHEY and CDR2 SVGAGI. CDR3 length: 16 residues. V lost 2 bases to trimming and J lost 0 bases; unmatched junction nucleotides: 6. Sequenced by immunoSEQ multiplex PCR; TCRdb stores in-frame clones only, minus some. The sample carries around 5,000 clones, 86% recorded once. This receptor was taken from a human donor with HPV-associated anogenital cancer. The genes are TRBV6-5 and TRBJ1-1; 7 bases line up with TRBD1. The source was tumor tissue, collected from a patient who underwent chemoradiotherapy. The CDR3 bases are TGTGCCAGCAGTTACGCGTGGACAGGCTTGAACACTGAAGCTTTCTTT. This sequence encodes CASSYAWTGLNTEAFF.